Listed here are 14 T cell receptor beta chains from one sample, sequenced in a study of T cell repertoires in cytomegalovirus infection. MiXCR, run by TCRdb on the reads, gives a single entry per CDR3 protein. The sample lists tens of thousands of distinct CDR3 sequences; 20% were seen once. These receptors' antigens are unknown. The sequences come from CD8+ T cells from cultured PBMCs, collected from culture after CMV antigen stimulation. These TCRs come from a human donor in good health (CMV status not recorded). Some clones in this sample may be carry-over from other donors' samples.

This clonotype was counted between two and nine times. The chain recombines TRBV9 with TRBJ1-3; a possible D gene is TRBD1 (6 bases). V lost 2 bases to trimming and J lost 2 bases, with 11 bases between them. The CDR3 spans 15 residues. Germline loops: CDR1 SGDLS, CDR2 YYNGEE. DNA of the CDR3: TGTGCCAGCAGCGTTACAGGGAACCCTGGAAACACCATATATTTT. It codes for CASSVTGNPGNTIYF.

This clonotype was found a few times. The chain uses TRBV7-8 and TRBJ2-2, with a tentative D call TRBD2 (6 bases). Between the trimmed V and J ends, which lost 6 bases and 2 bases, there was a span of 16 bases. The V gene's germline CDR1 is SGHVS and CDR2 FQNEAQ. The CDR3 length is 16 residues. The CDR3 sequence is CASRGRDSRNTGELFF. As DNA, the CDR3 is TGTGCCAGCAGGGGAAGGGACTCTAGAAACACCGGGGAGCTGTTTTTT.

The sample holds a few counts of this clonotype. The rearrangement links TRBV9 to TRBJ1-6; D gene unclear. The CDR3 length is 16 residues. Trimming stripped 0 bases from V and 0 bases from J, with 7 bases between. The V gene's germline CDR1 is SGDLS and CDR2 YYNGEE. This CDR3 is CASSVGVSSYNSPLHF. For the CDR3, the DNA is TGTGCCAGCAGCGTAGGAGTGAGCTCCTATAATTCACCCCTCCACTTT.

This chain joins TRBV7-2 and TRBJ1-5; D remains ambiguous. The CDR3 totals 16 residues. V was clipped by 1 base and J by 0 bases, with 10 bases between them. The germline V gene has CDR1 SGHTA and CDR2 FQGNSA. CDR3: CASSLVGSYSNQPQHF. CDR3 DNA sequence: TGTGCCAGCAGCTTAGTTGGGAGCTATAGCAATCAGCCCCAGCATTTT.

This chain links TRBV7-9 with TRBJ2-3; a possible D gene is TRBD1 (6 bases). The ends were cut back, 0 bases at V and 2 bases at J, with 12 bases in the middle. CDR1 and CDR2 from the germline V gene are SEHNR and FQNEAQ (reference sequence). CDR3 length equals 16 residues. DNA for the CDR3: TGTGCCAGCAGCTTAGCCGGGACAATGGTCACAGATACGCAGTATTTT. It specifies CASSLAGTMVTDTQYF.

At least ten counts were recorded for this clonotype. V and J are TRBV5-6 and TRBJ2-7, with D possibly TRBD1 on 5 matching bases. There are 18 residues in the CDR3. V lost 3 bases and J lost 2, with 24 bases in between. Per germline, CDR1 SGHDT and CDR2 YYEEEE. In nucleotides, the CDR3 is TGTGCCAGCAGCTCTTCTGGCGTCAGGGATGGTACTACCTACGAGCAGTACTTC. It yields the protein CASSSSGVRDGTTYEQYF.

The genes are TRBV12-3 or TRBV12-4 and TRBJ2-1; no clear D. Trimming removed 3 bases from V and 4 bases from J, with 7 bases in between. This CDR3 comprises 13 residues. CDR3 sequence reads: CASSLTLYNEQFF. The DNA for the CDR3 is TGTGCCAGCAGTTTGACATTATACAATGAGCAGTTCTTC.

The chain carries TRBV7-9 and TRBJ2-2; a possible D gene is TRBD1 (5 bases). Trimming removed 2 bases at V and 1 base at J, with 23 bases between. The germline V gene encodes CDR1 SEHNR and CDR2 FQNEAQ (reference sequence). This CDR3 has 20 amino acids. The DNA of the CDR3 is TGTGCCAGCAGCTTAAGACAGATTGTTGTTTGGGTGAGGAACACCGGGGAGCTGTTTTTT. This gives the protein CASSLRQIVVWVRNTGELFF.

The gene calls are TRBV27 and TRBJ2-4; TRBD2 matches at 11 bases. V gave up 6 bases and J gave up 6 bases; unmatched junction bases: 16. The CDR3 is 18 residues long. Germline CDR1 MNHEY, CDR2 SMNVEV (reference sequence). This chain's CDR3 is CASRPGLAVRGGRNIQYF. Written as DNA, the CDR3 is TGTGCCAGCAGACCGGGACTAGCGGTTAGAGGTGGGAGAAACATTCAGTACTTC.

The sample holds many counts of this clonotype. V gene TRBV15 combines with J gene TRBJ2-1; D gene ambiguous. The V end was cut by 3 bases, the J end by 7 bases, with 7 bases between. The CDR3 covers 12 residues. From germline, CDR1 is LNHNV and CDR2 YYDKDF (reference sequence). The CDR3: CATSRVGNEQFF. CDR3 nucleotides: TGTGCCACCAGCAGGGTGGGGAATGAGCAGTTCTTC.

The chain carries TRBV28 and TRBJ2-1, with 13 nucleotides matching TRBD2. Germline loops: CDR1 MDHEN, CDR2 SYDVKM. The V and J ends lost 5 bases and 4 bases, in that order; junction bases with no gene match: 8. The CDR3 is 17 amino acids. CDR3 sequence reads: CASSLLAGGPKYNEQFF. The CDR3 DNA sequence: TGTGCCAGCAGTCTACTAGCGGGAGGGCCTAAATACAATGAGCAGTTCTTC.

This clonotype was found a few times. CDR3 sequence (DNA): TGTGCCAGCAGTTTCGGTTTAGCGGGACCCCCGAATACGCAGTATTTT. This sequence encodes CASSFGLAGPPNTQYF. The chain couples TRBV27 to TRBJ2-3; the match to TRBD2 covers 8 bases. Per germline, CDR1 MNHEY and CDR2 SMNVEV (reference sequence). This CDR3 is 16 amino acids long. J was trimmed by 7 bases and V by 3 bases; bases with no gene match: 12.

The chain couples TRBV29-1 to TRBJ2-1; D uncertain. CDR3 length: 13 amino acids. V shed 0 bases and J shed 6 bases, with 9 bases lying between them. Germline loops: CDR1 SQVTM, CDR2 ANQGSEA. CDR3 amino acids: CSVEDHPANEQFF. CDR3 DNA sequence: TGCAGCGTTGAAGATCACCCGGCCAATGAGCAGTTCTTC.

Worth noting for this clonotype: One end of the junction varies from germline; a read error may be responsible. The chain employs TRBV6-5 and TRBJ2-7; the match to TRBD1 covers 9 bases. This CDR3 is built from 22 residues. Germline CDR1 MNHEY, CDR2 SVGAGI. The CDR3 loop reads CDSSYKPGTGYALNPSSYEQYF. The CDR3 DNA follows: TGTGACAGCAGTTACAAACCCGGGACAGGGTACGCCTTAAACCCTAGCTCCTACGAGCAGTACTTC.